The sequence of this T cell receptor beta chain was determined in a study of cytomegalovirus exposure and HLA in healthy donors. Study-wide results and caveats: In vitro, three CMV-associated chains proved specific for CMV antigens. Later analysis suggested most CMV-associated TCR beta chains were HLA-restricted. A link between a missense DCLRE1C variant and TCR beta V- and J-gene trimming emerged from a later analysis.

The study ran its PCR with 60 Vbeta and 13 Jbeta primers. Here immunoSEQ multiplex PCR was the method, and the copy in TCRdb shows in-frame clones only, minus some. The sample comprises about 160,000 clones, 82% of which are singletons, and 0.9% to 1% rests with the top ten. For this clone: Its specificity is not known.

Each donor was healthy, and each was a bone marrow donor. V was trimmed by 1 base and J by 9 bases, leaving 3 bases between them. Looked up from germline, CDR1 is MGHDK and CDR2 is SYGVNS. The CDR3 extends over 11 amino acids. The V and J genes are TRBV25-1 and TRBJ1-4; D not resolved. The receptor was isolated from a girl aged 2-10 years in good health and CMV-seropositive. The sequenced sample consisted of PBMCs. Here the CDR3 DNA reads TGTGCCAGCAGTGAATCCAAAAAACTGTTTTTT. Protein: CASSESKKLFF.